The rows below give T cell receptor beta chains drawn from one sample of a study of blood T cell repertoires in COVID-19. Using immunoSEQ multiplex PCR, the repertoire was profiled, and TCRdb retains in-frame clones only, with some absent. The sample consists of 240,000 or so clones, roughly 80% of them appearing once. The sequenced material came from peripheral blood. These receptors were taken from a woman older than 75 with acute or convalescent COVID-19. CDR3s leave out the opening cysteine and the closing phenylalanine or tryptophan.

V gene	CDR3 protein
TRBV6-1	ASSVLGQGASTEAF
TRBV15	ATSRDVGGARAYGYT
TRBV11-1	ASRLRQGIETQY
TRBV7-2	ASSLGPSLTQETQY
TRBV6-5	ASSRDRDAPEAF
TRBV18	ASSPQRSSYNSPLH
TRBV18	ASSLQEPGQVTTNEKLF
TRBV5-1	ASSLLGSEAF
TRBV19	ASSARDTNNYGYT
TRBV7-8	ASSLTGGTAYEQY
TRBV27	ASSPREGGFFYEQY
TRBV6-5	ASRQGSSYNSPLH
TRBV6-1	ASSSHSQGSSEAF
TRBV7-3	ASSPGDLGTGELF
TRBV11-2	ASSSQRAAEAF
TRBV24-1	ATSDHALGQGKLF
TRBV15	ATSREEAGTGHYEQY
TRBV6-5	ASSYRDRAYEQY
TRBV5-1	ASSLAGGATSYEQY
TRBV27	ASSLSNRGLTEAF
TRBV19	ASSPTDGGNTGELF
TRBV2	ASSGGTGGNSPLH
TRBV6-5	ASLRPGTGNNEQF
TRBV5-1	ASSSSSSGNYGYT
TRBV5-4	ASSFGTRASLNTEAF
TRBV25-1	ASRGLAGTEQY
TRBV6-1	ASSEVVWTHTGELF
TRBV28	ASSFSGGRYEQY
TRBV30	AWRGWGLAGYEQY
TRBV9	ASSIGTSGVNTGELF
TRBV2	ASSSTGVAYEQY
TRBV5-1	ASKTGDNSPLH
TRBV4-2	ASSQAPTGNYGYT
TRBV7-2	ASSLSVGQGEEKLF
TRBV24-1	ATSWGDRTF
TRBV2	ASSSLAGVFDTQY
TRBV7-8	ASSSSAGFHTEAF
TRBV3-1/TRBV3-2	ASSPGTVVKLF
TRBV7-9	ASSPRTGFAPD
TRBV2	ASSYTSVGSYEQY
TRBV5-8	ASSSGDRKETQY
TRBV11-2	ASSHMAGFYNSPLH
TRBV19	ASSPGGVPETQY
TRBV30	ACKGGVEETQY
TRBV28	ASSPSGGLGQPQH